These 20 T cell receptor beta chains were sequenced from one sample in a study of OX40 agonist ivuxolimab in advanced cancers. Data came from immunoSEQ multiplex PCR; TCRdb stores just in-frame clones and leaves some out. The sample shows some 25,000 clones, about 77% of them seen only once. Material: CD4+ or CD8+ T cells sorted from blood, obtained in a trial of the OX40 agonist ivuxolimab. These receptors all stem from an adult with an advanced solid tumor such as melanoma, head and neck, liver or kidney cancer.

This rearrangement joins TRBV11-2 to TRBJ2-2, with TRBD1 identical over 9 bases. The CDR3 runs 16 residues. The germline V gene has CDR1 SGHAT and CDR2 FQNNGV. V lost 5 bases, J lost 2 bases, and 6 bases stayed unmatched. The CDR3 is CASSPTGGANTGELFF. The CDR3 bases are TGTGCCAGCAGCCCTACAGGGGGCGCCAACACCGGGGAGCTGTTTTTT.

V gene TRBV19 combines with J gene TRBJ2-7; D assignment may be TRBD1 or TRBD2 (6 bases each). The CDR3 runs to 15 residues. From germline, CDR1 is LNHDA and CDR2 SQIVND (reference sequence). V shed 6 bases and J shed 2 bases, with 17 bases lying between them. The CDR3 sequence: CASSKGGAGAYEQYF. In DNA form, the CDR3 reads TGTGCCAGTAGCAAAGGCGGGGCAGGGGCCTACGAGCAGTACTTC.

The chain employs TRBV16 and TRBJ2-7, with a weak D call TRBD2 (5 bases). Trimming removed 8 bases at V and 2 bases at J, with 13 bases between. Germline assignment: CDR1 KGHSY and CDR2 FQNENV. The CDR3 loop spans 13 amino acids. The CDR3 sequence is CASRPGFTYEQYF. The CDR3 nucleotides are TGTGCCAGCCGACCGGGATTTACCTACGAGCAGTACTTC.

This clone was picked up a small number of times. The chain uses TRBV5-1 and TRBJ2-6; D remains ambiguous. There are 14 residues in the CDR3. The V end was cut by 2 bases, the J end by 1 base, with 4 bases between. In germline, CDR1 is SGHRS, CDR2 YFSETQ. CDR3 DNA sequence: TGCGCCAGCAGCTTTAGGTCTGGGGCCAACGTCCTGACTTTC. It is translated as CASSFRSGANVLTF.

V gene TRBV12-5 combines with J gene TRBJ2-2, with D possibly TRBD1 on 6 matching bases. The CDR3 spans 16 residues. Germline CDR1 reads LGHNT; CDR2 reads FRNRAP. Trimming took 0 bases from V and 4 from J, leaving 12 bases between them. CDR3 DNA sequence: TGTGCTAGTGGTTTGGTACTTGGCAGGGGCACCGGGGAGCTGTTTTTT. It is translated as CASGLVLGRGTGELFF.

The chain employs TRBV5-4 and TRBJ2-5; D is ambiguous. The ends were cut back, 2 bases at V and 3 bases at J, with 8 bases in the middle. The CDR3 extends over 13 amino acids. Germline V gene data show CDR1 as SGHNT and CDR2 as YYREEE (reference sequence). Here the CDR3 DNA reads TGTGCCAGCAGCTTAACACGGGAAGAGACCCAGTACTTC. Translated, it gives CASSLTREETQYF. Based on the CDR3 plus reference TRBV5-4 and TRBJ2-5, the full variable domain is ETGVTQSPTHLIKTRGQQVTLRCSSQSGHNTVSWYQQALGQGPQFIFQYYREEENGRGNFPPRFSGLQFPNYSSELNVNALELDDSALYLCASSLTREETQYFGPGTRLLVL.

This clone has a handful of counts. The rearrangement links TRBV19 to TRBJ1-5; D is possibly TRBD1 (6 bases). Looked up from germline, CDR1 is LNHDA and CDR2 is SQIVND (reference sequence). The CDR3 length is 13 residues. Trimming removed 2 bases from V and 9 bases from J, with 11 bases in between. The CDR3 nucleotides are TGTGCCAGTAGTATACAGGGGACTGGGCCCCAGCATTTT. Residues: CASSIQGTGPQHF.

The V and J genes are TRBV18 and TRBJ2-1; 11 bases are a match to TRBD2. Germline loops: CDR1 KGHSH, CDR2 LQKENI. This CDR3 has 16 residues. V dropped 3 bases and J dropped 10; count of bases not matched to a gene: 11. The CDR3 here is CASSPRSSGGAREQFF. In nucleotides, the CDR3 is TGTGCCAGCTCACCCAGGAGTAGCGGGGGGGCCCGAGAGCAGTTCTTC.

A few counts support this clone. The CDR3 DNA is TGTGCCAGTACCGCGGACAGGGGGCGCCAAGCTTTCTTT. Residues: CASTADRGRQAFF. The chain carries TRBV19 and TRBJ1-1, with 11 positions matching TRBD1. In germline, CDR1 is LNHDA, CDR2 SQIVND (reference sequence). The J segment lost 9 bases and the V segment lost 7 bases, leaving 7 bases of the junction unmatched. The CDR3 sequence is 13 residues long.

This sequence joins TRBV27 and TRBJ2-7, with 9 positions matching TRBD1. The CDR3 totals 14 residues. Trimming removed 5 bases from V and 4 bases from J; junction bases left unmatched: 6. Looked up from germline, CDR1 is MNHEY and CDR2 is SMNVEV (reference sequence). CDR3 DNA sequence: TGTGCCAGCAGTACCCGGGACAGGGTTTACGAGCAGTACTTC. Encoded protein: CASSTRDRVYEQYF.

V gene TRBV2 combines with J gene TRBJ2-3; possible D gene TRBD2, 5 bases. Germline V gives CDR1 SNHLY, CDR2 FYNNEI. V dropped 3 bases and J dropped 7 bases, with 8 bases sitting between them. The CDR3 runs 12 residues. In DNA, the CDR3 is TGTGCCAGCAGTGAGGGAGACTATACGCAGTATTTT. Protein product: CASSEGDYTQYF.

The rearrangement uses TRBV27 and TRBJ1-5, with TRBD1 identical over 8 bases. V shed 4 bases and J 6 bases; nucleotides not matched to a gene: 5. Germline values: CDR1 MNHEY, CDR2 SMNVEV (reference sequence). The CDR3 covers 14 residues. The CDR3 reads CASSSGQGSQPQHF. The CDR3 DNA reads TGTGCCAGCAGTTCAGGACAGGGTAGTCAGCCCCAGCATTTT.

V is TRBV28 and J is TRBJ2-5, with 7 bases aligning to TRBD1. With the DNA end fitting TRBJ2-7 better, the J assignment may be wrong. Germline assignment: CDR1 MDHEN and CDR2 SYDVKM. The CDR3 is 13 amino acids. The CDR3 is CASSLSGGYEQYF. The CDR3 DNA is TGTGCCAGCAGTTTGTCAGGGGGCTACGAGCAGTACTTC.

In its sample, this clone was seen once. The chain uses TRBV28 and TRBJ2-5; the D gene is possibly TRBD2 (6 bases). The germline CDR1 and CDR2 sequences are MDHEN and SYDVKM. CDR3 length: 14 residues. The V end was cut by 7 bases, the J end by 5 bases, with 17 bases between. The CDR3 here is CASIKGGSGETQYF. CDR3 DNA: TGTGCCAGCATAAAAGGAGGGTCAGGGGAGACCCAGTACTTC.

CDR3 nucleotides: TGCGCCAGCAGGCAGACCTTTAGCAATCAGCCCCAGCATTTT. Amino acid sequence: CASRQTFSNQPQHF. The rearrangement uses TRBV4-1 and TRBJ1-5; no clear D gene. CDR3 length: 14 amino acids. Trimming stripped 6 bases from V and 0 bases from J, with 9 bases between. Germline V gene lookup returns CDR1 MGHRA and CDR2 YSYEKL.

This chain uses TRBV7-8 with TRBJ2-1; D might be TRBD2 (7 bases). Germline V gene lookup returns CDR1 SGHVS and CDR2 FQNEAQ. The CDR3 has 18 amino acids. Deletions cut 1 base from V and 5 bases from J, with 21 bases between. The CDR3 bases are TGTGCCAGCAGCTTAGGACCAGTCATACGGGGGGCAGACAATGAGCAGTTCTTC. Translating it yields CASSLGPVIRGADNEQFF.

This rearrangement joins TRBV19 to TRBJ1-1; a possible D gene is TRBD1 (5 bases). In germline, CDR1 is LNHDA, CDR2 SQIVND (reference sequence). CDR3 length: 12 amino acids. Trimming took 5 bases from V and 7 from J, leaving 11 bases between them. The DNA of the CDR3 is TGTGCCAGTAGTGAACAGGACTTTGAAGCTTTCTTT. Amino acid sequence: CASSEQDFEAFF.

This chain uses TRBV7-9 with TRBJ2-5; TRBD1 is a possible D gene (6 bases). V dropped 4 bases and J dropped 4 bases, with 13 bases sitting between them. The CDR3 covers 14 residues. Germline CDR1 SEHNR, CDR2 FQNEAQ (reference sequence). This chain's CDR3 is CASSSLGARETQYF. CDR3 in DNA: TGTGCCAGCAGCTCCCTGGGGGCGCGAGAGACCCAGTACTTC.

This chain uses TRBV19 with TRBJ2-7, with D possibly TRBD1 on 6 matching bases. The V end lost 7 bases, the J end lost 3 bases, and 13 bases lay between the germline ends. Germline V lookup: CDR1 LNHDA, CDR2 SQIVND (reference sequence). The CDR3 length is 13 residues. CDR3 nucleotide sequence: TGTGCCAGTATGGACAGTAACCTCTACGAGCAGTACTTC. It translates to CASMDSNLYEQYF.

The rearrangement joins TRBV11-2 to TRBJ1-6; D is ambiguous. Trimming cost V 3 bases and J 6 bases, with 0 bases left between them. Germline CDR1 and CDR2: SGHAT and FQNNGV. The length of the CDR3 is 11 residues. CDR3 sequence (DNA): TGTGCCAGCAGCTTTAATTCACCCCTCCACTTT. Encoded protein: CASSFNSPLHF.